This TCR beta chain was found in a study of T cell responses to AZD1222 COVID-19 vaccine. From germline, CDR1 is MDHEN and CDR2 SYDVKM. The V end lost 4 bases, the J end lost 4 bases, and 11 bases lay between the germline ends. The CDR3 totals 13 residues. The data were produced by immunoSEQ multiplex PCR, yet TCRdb's version contains in-frame clones alone and is incomplete. This table has about 92,000 clones, 70% to 90% appearing once. General study results and limits: White British people made up most donors, females outnumbered males, and clonal diversity was possibly underestimated. Repertoires were obtained only post-peak T cell response.

As regards this clone: What it recognizes is unknown.

The TCR was taken from an adult in good health. V usage is TRBV28 and J usage is TRBJ2-7; D possibly matches TRBD1 or TRBD2 (5 bases each). The material sequenced was peripheral blood, taken on day 0 of AZD1222 vaccination. The CDR3 reads CASSSGTRYEQYF. The CDR3 DNA reads as TGTGCCAGCAGTTCCGGGACGCGGTACGAGCAGTACTTC.